The 10 T cell receptor beta chains in this list originate from one sample, sequenced in a study of early T cells in non-severe SARS-CoV-2 infection (TCRdb year 2021). Library preparation was by 5' RACE. Sequenced using a NextSeq 500. Starting from the raw public reads, TCRdb applied fastp trimming at Q25, assembled clones with MiXCR and retained in-frame beta chains. Under each unique CDR3 protein, matching rows form one entry showing the most common genes and DNA. Across this sample there are 65,000 to 80,000 distinct CDR3 sequences, with roughly 12% seen only once. Around 1.1% of the sample is in the top ten clones. Material for sequencing was whole blood. Every receptor here comes from an adult who was a healthcare worker with PCR-confirmed SARS-CoV-2 infection or an uninfected control (not recorded which).

This clonotype occurred many times. The J gene is TRBJ1-2, the V gene TRBV12-3 or TRBV12-4, with TRBD1 identical over 8 bases. V was pared by 6 bases and J by 2 bases, with 5 bases of the junction left unmatched. The CDR3 consists of 14 residues. The CDR3 DNA follows: TGTGCCAGCAGCCCCTGGACAGGGAACTATGGCTACACCTTC. As protein: CASSPWTGNYGYTF.

The V gene is TRBV11-2, the J gene TRBJ2-1; D ambiguous. Trimming cost V 3 bases and J 5 bases, with 14 bases left between them. This CDR3 is 15 amino acids long. In germline, CDR1 is SGHAT, CDR2 FQNNGV. The CDR3 reads CASSFRSGNNNEQFF. CDR3 nucleotides: TGTGCCAGCAGCTTTAGGTCAGGAAATAACAATGAGCAGTTCTTC.

The J gene is TRBJ2-3, the V gene TRBV20-1; D ambiguous. CDR3 size: 14 residues. V was cut by 4 bases and J by 6 bases, with 17 bases left in between. Germline CDR1 and CDR2: DFQATT and SNEGSKA (reference sequence). The CDR3 sequence: CSAITGEATDTQYF. As DNA, the CDR3 is TGCAGTGCTATCACGGGTGAAGCGACCGATACGCAGTATTTT.

This clonotype was observed at least ten times. J is TRBJ2-7 and V is TRBV27; TRBD2 might be the D (5 bases). Trimming removed 4 bases from V and 5 bases from J, with 18 bases in between. CDR1 MNHEY and CDR2 SMNVEV come from the germline V gene (reference sequence). CDR3 size: 15 residues. The CDR3 DNA is TGTGCCAGCAGTTCCACGTTCGGGGTTCCGGACGAGCAGTACTTC. Amino acids: CASSSTFGVPDEQYF.

This clonotype was seen a few times. The chain links TRBV4-2 to TRBJ2-7; D not resolved. CDR1 and CDR2 (germline): LGHNA, YNFKEQ. The CDR3 runs to 14 residues. V dropped 1 base and J dropped 2 bases, with 9 bases sitting between them. In DNA, the CDR3 is TGTGCCAGCAGCCAAGGTGACGATCCCTACGAGCAGTACTTC. This translates into CASSQGDDPYEQYF.

The V and J genes are TRBV6-5 and TRBJ2-7; D is undetermined. CDR3 length equals 13 residues. The V gene's germline CDR1 is MNHEY and CDR2 SVGAGI. Between the trimmed V and J ends, which lost 7 bases and 2 bases, there was a span of 12 bases. The CDR3 loop reads CASISEAPYEQYF. As DNA, the CDR3 is TGTGCCAGCATTTCAGAAGCCCCCTACGAGCAGTACTTC.

In this sample, this clonotype turned up many times. The J gene is TRBJ2-3, the V gene TRBV11-2, with TRBD2 identical over 8 bases. V lost 5 bases to trimming and J lost 4 bases; unmatched junction nucleotides: 11. Germline-derived CDR1 and CDR2 are SGHAT and FQNNGV. CDR3 length equals 16 residues. The CDR3 nucleotides are TGTGCCAGCAGCCCGAACACGGGACTAGTCCCAGATACGCAGTATTTT. It translates to CASSPNTGLVPDTQYF.

This clonotype was seen at least ten times. V usage is TRBV5-5 and J usage is TRBJ1-1; possibly TRBD1 for D (6 bases). Trimming stripped 4 bases from V and 6 bases from J, with 13 bases between. The CDR3 totals 13 residues. Germline V gene sequence: CDR1 SGHKS, CDR2 YYEKEE (reference sequence). For the CDR3, the DNA is TGTGCCAGCAGCCGGACAGAGGCTCCTGAAGCTTTCTTT. This gives the protein CASSRTEAPEAFF.

In this sample, this clonotype turned up a few times. The V call is TRBV6-1, the J call TRBJ2-2; TRBD1 is a possible D gene (6 bases). Germline CDR1 and CDR2: MNHNS and SASEGT. The CDR3 contains 16 residues. V was clipped by 7 bases and J by 1 base, with 16 bases between them. The CDR3 region has the DNA TGTGCCAGCACCTCCCGAGGACAGCGGAACACCGGGGAGCTGTTTTTT. This translates into CASTSRGQRNTGELFF.

This clonotype was seen a few times. This sequence joins TRBV29-1 and TRBJ1-1; D is unresolved. The CDR3 consists of 12 residues. V lost 4 bases, J lost 0 bases, and 6 bases lay in between. Germline V gene lookup returns CDR1 SQVTM and CDR2 ANQGSEA. CDR3 amino acids: CSVVRVNTEAFF. The CDR3 coding sequence is TGCAGCGTTGTCCGGGTGAACACTGAAGCTTTCTTT. Using reference TRBV29-1 and TRBJ1-1 for the parts outside the CDR3, the full variable domain is SAVISQKPSRDICQRGTSLTIQCQVDSQVTMMFWYRQQPGQSLTLIATANQGSEATYESGFVIDKFPISRPNLTFSTLTVSNMSPEDSSIYLCSVVRVNTEAFFGQGTRLTVV.